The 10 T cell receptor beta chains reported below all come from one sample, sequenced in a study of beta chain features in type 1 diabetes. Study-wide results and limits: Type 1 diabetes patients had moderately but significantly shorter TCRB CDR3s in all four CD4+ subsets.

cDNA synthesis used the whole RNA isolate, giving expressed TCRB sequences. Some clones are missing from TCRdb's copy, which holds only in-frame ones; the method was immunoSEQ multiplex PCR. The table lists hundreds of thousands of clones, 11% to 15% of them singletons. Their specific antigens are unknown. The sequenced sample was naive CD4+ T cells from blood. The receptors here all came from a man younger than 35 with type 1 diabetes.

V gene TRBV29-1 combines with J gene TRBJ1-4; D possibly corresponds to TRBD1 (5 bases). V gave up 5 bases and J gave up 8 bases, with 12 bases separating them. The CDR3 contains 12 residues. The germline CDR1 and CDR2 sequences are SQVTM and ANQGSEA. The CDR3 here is CSVRPGGEKLFF. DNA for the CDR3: TGCAGCGTTAGGCCCGGGGGAGAAAAACTGTTTTTT.

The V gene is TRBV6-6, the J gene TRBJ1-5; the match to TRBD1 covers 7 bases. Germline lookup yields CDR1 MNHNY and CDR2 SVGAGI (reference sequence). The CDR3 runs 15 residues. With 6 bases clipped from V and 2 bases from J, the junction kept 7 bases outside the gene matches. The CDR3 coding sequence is TGTGCCAGCAGGGCAGACCAGGGGGGCAATCAGCCCCAGCATTTT. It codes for CASRADQGGNQPQHF.

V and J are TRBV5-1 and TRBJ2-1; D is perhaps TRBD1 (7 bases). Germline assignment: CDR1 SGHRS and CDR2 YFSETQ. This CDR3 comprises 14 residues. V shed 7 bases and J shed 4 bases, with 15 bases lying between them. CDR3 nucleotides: TGCGCCAGCGGGCGCGGGACAGCTTACAATGAGCAGTTCTTC. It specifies CASGRGTAYNEQFF.

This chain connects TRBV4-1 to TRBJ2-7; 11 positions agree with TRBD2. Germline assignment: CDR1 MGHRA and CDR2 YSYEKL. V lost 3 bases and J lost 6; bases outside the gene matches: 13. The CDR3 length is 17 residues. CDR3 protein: CASSHTLAGGRAGEQYF. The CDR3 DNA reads TGCGCCAGCAGCCATACCCTAGCGGGGGGACGTGCAGGCGAGCAGTACTTC.

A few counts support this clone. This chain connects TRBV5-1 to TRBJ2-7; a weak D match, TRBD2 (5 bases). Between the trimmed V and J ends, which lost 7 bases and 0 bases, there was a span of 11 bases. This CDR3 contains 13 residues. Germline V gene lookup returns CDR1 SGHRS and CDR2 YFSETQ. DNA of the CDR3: TGCGCCAGCCACCACGGGGACTCCTACGAGCAGTACTTC. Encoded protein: CASHHGDSYEQYF.

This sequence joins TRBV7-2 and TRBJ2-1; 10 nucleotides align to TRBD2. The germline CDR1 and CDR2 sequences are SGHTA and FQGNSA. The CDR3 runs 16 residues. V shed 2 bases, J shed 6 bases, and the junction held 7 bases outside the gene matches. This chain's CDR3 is CASSLSRTSGPNEQFF. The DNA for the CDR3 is TGTGCCAGCAGCTTATCCAGGACTAGCGGACCCAATGAGCAGTTCTTC. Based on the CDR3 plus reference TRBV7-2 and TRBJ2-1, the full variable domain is GAGVSQSPSNKVTEKGKDVELRCDPISGHTALYWYRQSLGQGLEFLIYFQGNSAPDKSGLPSDRFSAERTGGSVSTLTIQRTQQEDSAVYLCASSLSRTSGPNEQFFGPGTRLTVL.

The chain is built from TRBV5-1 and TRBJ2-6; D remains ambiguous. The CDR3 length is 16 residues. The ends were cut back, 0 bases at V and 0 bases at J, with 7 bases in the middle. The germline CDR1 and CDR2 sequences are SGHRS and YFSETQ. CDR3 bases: TGCGCCAGCAGCTTGGTCCGAGCCTCTGGGGCCAACGTCCTGACTTTC. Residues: CASSLVRASGANVLTF.

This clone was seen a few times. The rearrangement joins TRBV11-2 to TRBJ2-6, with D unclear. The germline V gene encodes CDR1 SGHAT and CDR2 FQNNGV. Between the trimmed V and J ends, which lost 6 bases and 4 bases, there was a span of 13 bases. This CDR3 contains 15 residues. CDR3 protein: CASRSLGPGANVLTF. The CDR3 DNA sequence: TGTGCCAGCAGGTCGTTGGGTCCAGGGGCCAACGTCCTGACTTTC.

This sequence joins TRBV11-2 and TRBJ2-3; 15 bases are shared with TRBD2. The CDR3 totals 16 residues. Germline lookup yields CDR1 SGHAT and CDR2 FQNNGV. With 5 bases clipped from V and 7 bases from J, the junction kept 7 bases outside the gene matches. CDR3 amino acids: CASSRTSGRAPNTQYF. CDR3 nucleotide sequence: TGTGCCAGCAGCCGGACTAGCGGGAGGGCCCCGAATACGCAGTATTTT.

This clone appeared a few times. CDR3 bases: TGTGCCAGCAGTTCGGGGAGAAACTATGGCTACACCTTC. Translating it yields CASSSGRNYGYTF. This rearrangement joins TRBV27 to TRBJ1-2; D gene unclear. The CDR3 runs 13 residues. The V gene lost 4 bases and the J gene lost 2 bases, with 8 bases spanning the gap. The germline CDR1 and CDR2 sequences are MNHEY and SMNVEV (reference sequence).